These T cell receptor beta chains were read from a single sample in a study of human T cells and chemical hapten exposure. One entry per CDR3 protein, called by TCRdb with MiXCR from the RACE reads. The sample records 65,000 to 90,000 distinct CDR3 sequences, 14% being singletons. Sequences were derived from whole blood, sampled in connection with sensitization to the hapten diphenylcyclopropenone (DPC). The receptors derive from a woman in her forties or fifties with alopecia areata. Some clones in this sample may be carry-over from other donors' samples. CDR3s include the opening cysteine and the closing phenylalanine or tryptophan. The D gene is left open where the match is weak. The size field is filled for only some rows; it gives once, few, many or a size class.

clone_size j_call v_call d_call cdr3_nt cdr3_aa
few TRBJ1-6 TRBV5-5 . TGTGCCAGCAGCAGACCTGGACGGGATAATTCACCCCTCCACTTT CASSRPGRDNSPLHF
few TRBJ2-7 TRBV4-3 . TGCACCAGCAGCCAAGATTACCCCCGCGCCTACGAGCAGTACTTC CTSSQDYPRAYEQYF
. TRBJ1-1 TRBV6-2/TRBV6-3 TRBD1 TGTGCCAGCAGTTACCCGCCGGGACAGAGTTGGAACACTGAAGCTTTCTTT CASSYPPGQSWNTEAFF
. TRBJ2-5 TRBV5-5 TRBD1 TGTGCCAGCAGCAAGGACAGGGCCTCCCGCGAGACCCAGTACTTC CASSKDRASRETQYF
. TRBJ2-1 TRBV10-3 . TGTGCCACCCAACTTCCCCCCAATGAGCAGTTCTTC CATQLPPNEQFF
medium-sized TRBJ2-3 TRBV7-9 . TGTGCCAGCAGCCGTTCTGGCAACACAGATACGCAGTATTTT CASSRSGNTDTQYF
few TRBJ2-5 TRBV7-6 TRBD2 TGTGCCAGCAGCTCGACTAGCCCAACACCGTACTTC CASSSTSPTPYF
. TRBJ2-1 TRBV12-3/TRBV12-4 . TGTGCCAGCAGGGACCCCCGTACCGGCGAGCAGTTCTTC CASRDPRTGEQFF
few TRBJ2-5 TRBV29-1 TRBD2 TGCAGCGTTAGCGGGAGCCGTTTCCAAGAGACCCAGTACTTC CSVSGSRFQETQYF
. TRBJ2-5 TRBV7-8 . TGTGCCAGCAGCTTACTCGGAGAAGAGACCCAGTACTTC CASSLLGEETQYF
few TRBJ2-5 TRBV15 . TGTGCCACCAGCAGAGATTTAGGGGTGAAGACCCAGTACTTC CATSRDLGVKTQYF
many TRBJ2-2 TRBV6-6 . TGTGCCAGCAGTTTAGGCGGGAAAGGTGTCGGGGAGCTGTTTTTT CASSLGGKGVGELFF
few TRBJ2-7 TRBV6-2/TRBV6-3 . TGTGCCAGCAGCGGAAAGGCAGGGGGGTCGTACGAGCAGTACTTC CASSGKAGGSYEQYF
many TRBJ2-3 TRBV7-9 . TGTGCCAGCAGTACCCGGGCCTCCCGGACAGATACGCAGTATTTT CASSTRASRTDTQYF
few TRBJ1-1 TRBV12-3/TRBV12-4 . TGTGCCAGCAGTCCTCAGGGTATTGAAGCTTTCTTT CASSPQGIEAFF
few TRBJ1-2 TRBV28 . TGTGCCAGCAGTTTATCTGTTTCCCTCTATGGCTACACCTTC CASSLSVSLYGYTF
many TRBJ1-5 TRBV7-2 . TGTGCCAGCAGCTTTTCACAGGGTTGGAATCAGCCCCAGCATTTT CASSFSQGWNQPQHF
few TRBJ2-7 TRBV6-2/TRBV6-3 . TGTGCCAGCAACAATCTTGGGACGGCCTACGAGCAGTACTTC CASNNLGTAYEQYF
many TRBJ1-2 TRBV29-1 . TGCAGCGTTGAGCTCTTTAAGGGTGCTGGCTACACCTTC CSVELFKGAGYTF
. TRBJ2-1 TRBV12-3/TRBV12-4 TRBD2 TGTGCCGGCAGCCCCGAGGGTAGCGGGAGTCGGAATGAGCAGTTCTTC CAGSPEGSGSRNEQFF
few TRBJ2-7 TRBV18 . TGTGCCAGCTCACCTTCGACAGGTCCTCCCTACGAGCAGTACTTC CASSPSTGPPYEQYF
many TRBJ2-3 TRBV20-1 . TGCAGTGCTAGTGACGGGAAGGATACGCAGTATTTT CSASDGKDTQYF
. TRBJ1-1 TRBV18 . TGTGCCAGCTCACCACGGAGGGATAGGGACACTGAAGCTTTCTTT CASSPRRDRDTEAFF
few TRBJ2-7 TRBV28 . TGTGCCAGCAGTTTATCGGGTACAGAACACTTC CASSLSGTEHF
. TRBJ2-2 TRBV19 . TGTGCCAGTAGTAACCCGGGGGAGCTGTTTTTT CASSNPGELFF
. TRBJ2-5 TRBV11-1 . TGTGCCAGCAGCTTACGGCCTGGGGAAGAGACCCAGTACTTC CASSLRPGEETQYF
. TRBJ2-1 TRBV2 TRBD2 TGTGCCGGTAGCGGGAGGGCCGAAAATGAGCAGTTCTTC CAGSGRAENEQFF
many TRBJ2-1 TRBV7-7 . TGTGCCAGCAGCCGGGCTAGCTCCTACAATGAGCAGTTCTTC CASSRASSYNEQFF
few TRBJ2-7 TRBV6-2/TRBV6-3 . TGTGCCAGCAGTATCCGGGACGGGCTACGGAAGCAGTACTTC CASSIRDGLRKQYF
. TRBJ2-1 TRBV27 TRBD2 TGTGCCAGCAGTTTATGGTCCGGGACTAGCGGGAGGAATGAGCAGTTCTTC CASSLWSGTSGRNEQFF
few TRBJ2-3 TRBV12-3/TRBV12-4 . TGTGCCAGCAGTTTTTCTGGGGGCATGTCCGATACGCAGTATTTT CASSFSGGMSDTQYF
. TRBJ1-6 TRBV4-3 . TGCGCCAGCAGCCCCGTCGGGGGTCCCAATTCACCCCTCCACTTT CASSPVGGPNSPLHF
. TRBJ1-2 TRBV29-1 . TGCAGCGTCGGACAAGGAGATCGTGGCTACACCTTC CSVGQGDRGYTF
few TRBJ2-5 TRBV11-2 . TGTGCCAGCAGCGGGGGTGGGGCCCAGTACTTC CASSGGGAQYF
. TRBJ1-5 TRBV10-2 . TGCGCCAGCAGTGAGGGGGCAAGGCAGCCCCAGCATTTT CASSEGARQPQHF
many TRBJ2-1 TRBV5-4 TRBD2 TGTGCCAGCAGCTCAAAAGCGGGGAGCTCCTACAATGAGCAGTTCTTC CASSSKAGSSYNEQFF